The 17 T cell receptor beta chains below were found in one sample sequenced in a study of blood T cell repertoires in COVID-19. TCRdb's copy holds only in-frame clones and misses some; the assay was immunoSEQ multiplex PCR. The sample records approximately 120,000 clones, approximately 90% being singletons. Sequencing was performed on peripheral blood. These receptors came from a human donor in a cohort sampled during active COVID-19.

V is TRBV24-1 and J is TRBJ2-3; TRBD1 is a possible D gene (6 bases). With 5 bases removed from V and 6 bases from J, the gap between germline ends came to 23 bases. The CDR3 spans 17 residues. Germline-derived CDR1 and CDR2 are KGHDR and SFDVKD. CDR3 loop: CATSGTPGDKTTDTQYF. The CDR3 DNA follows: TGTGCCACCAGTGGCACCCCCGGGGACAAGACCACGGATACGCAGTATTTT.

By sample fraction, this clone is medium-sized. The V call is TRBV9, the J call TRBJ2-7; D might be TRBD2 (6 bases). Germline loops: CDR1 SGDLS, CDR2 YYNGEE. The V and J ends lost 0 bases and 6 bases respectively, with 13 bases between them. CDR3 length equals 14 residues. Here the CDR3 reads CASSVGRDWGEQYF. The CDR3 bases are TGTGCCAGCAGCGTAGGCAGGGACTGGGGCGAGCAGTACTTC.

J is TRBJ2-1 and V is TRBV6-1; 14 bases are a match to TRBD2. Germline V gene data show CDR1 as MNHNS and CDR2 as SASEGT. The CDR3 contains 14 residues. J gave up 13 bases and V 1 base, and 3 bases lay outside the gene matches. The CDR3 sequence: CASSEGTSGRQQFF. CDR3 DNA sequence: TGTGCCAGCAGTGAAGGGACTAGCGGGAGGCAACAGTTCTTC.

The chain is built from TRBV18 and TRBJ2-5; 7 nucleotides align to TRBD1. Germline loops: CDR1 KGHSH, CDR2 LQKENI. With V trimmed by 4 bases and J by 2 bases, 13 bases remained unmatched. This CDR3 is built from 17 residues. CDR3 sequence: CASSRGTGTAKQETQYF. Here the CDR3 DNA reads TGTGCCAGCTCACGCGGAACCGGGACAGCCAAACAAGAGACCCAGTACTTC.

The chain carries TRBV19 and TRBJ2-7; 7 bases are shared with TRBD2. This CDR3 has 13 amino acids. The V gene's germline CDR1 is LNHDA and CDR2 SQIVND (reference sequence). V dropped 8 bases and J dropped 6; count of bases not matched to a gene: 10. Here the CDR3 DNA reads TGTGCCAGTGAGGGCGGGAGAGGCGGCGAGCAGTACTTC. Translated, it gives CASEGGRGGEQYF.

The chain couples TRBV7-3 to TRBJ2-3, with 8 bases fitting TRBD2. In germline, CDR1 is SGHTA, CDR2 FQGTGA. V lost 3 bases and J lost 5; bases outside the gene matches: 13. The CDR3 extends over 17 amino acids. The chain's CDR3 is CASSLGLAGFLGDTQYF. CDR3 in DNA: TGTGCCAGCAGCTTGGGCCTAGCGGGCTTCCTGGGAGATACGCAGTATTTT.

V usage is TRBV10-3 and J usage is TRBJ1-1; D remains unclear. CDR3 length: 12 amino acids. V gave up 10 bases and J gave up 0 bases, with 9 bases separating them. Germline V gene data show CDR1 as ENHRY and CDR2 as SYGVKD. The CDR3 here is CATEGMNTEAFF. DNA for the CDR3: TGTGCCACTGAGGGCATGAACACTGAAGCTTTCTTT.

The chain is built from TRBV5-1 and TRBJ1-6, with D uncertain. V lost 0 bases, J lost 7 bases, and 5 bases lay in between. This CDR3 has 13 residues. Germline V gene lookup returns CDR1 SGHRS and CDR2 YFSETQ. CDR3 amino acids: CASSLDNNSPLHF. DNA of the CDR3: TGCGCCAGCAGCTTGGACAACAATTCACCCCTCCACTTT.

The CDR3 loop is CASSLEGTGARVYGYTF. CDR3 DNA sequence: TGCGCCAGCAGCTTGGAGGGGACAGGGGCGCGCGTATATGGCTACACCTTC. The rearrangement uses TRBV5-1 and TRBJ1-2; the match to TRBD1 covers 10 bases. V trimming: 0 bases; J trimming: 5 bases; junction bases outside the gene matches: 10. Germline lookup yields CDR1 SGHRS and CDR2 YFSETQ. This CDR3 spans 17 amino acids.

The J gene is TRBJ2-5, the V gene TRBV7-2; D call uncertain. This CDR3 is 15 amino acids long. Trimming stripped 1 base from V and 1 base from J, with 10 bases between. The V gene's germline CDR1 is SGHTA and CDR2 FQGNSA. This CDR3 reads CASSLESGRQETQYF. CDR3 nucleotides: TGTGCCAGCAGCTTAGAGTCAGGCCGCCAAGAGACCCAGTACTTC.

About this clone: The junction does not match germline at one end; this may be a read error. The genes are TRBV9 and TRBJ2-3, with TRBD2 matching 14 bases. Per the germline V gene, CDR1 is SGDLS and CDR2 is YYNGEE. The length of the CDR3 is 18 residues. Written as DNA, the CDR3 is TGTGCCAGCAGCGTAGCTAGGGGGACTAGCGGGAGCAGAGATACGCAGTATTTT. Its protein is CASSVARGTSGSRDTQYF. Looking up the rest from reference TRBV9 and TRBJ2-3 gives the full variable domain: DSGVTQTPKHLITATGQRVTLRCSPRSGDLSVYWYQQSLDQGLQFLIQYYNGEERAKGNILERFSAQQFPDLHSELNLSSLELGDSALYFCASSVARGTSGSRDTQYFGPGTRLTVL.

CDR3 bases: TGTGCCATCAACCCCGGACTGCTAGGCGATACGCAGTATTTT. It is translated as CAINPGLLGDTQYF. The V gene is TRBV10-3, the J gene TRBJ2-3; a weak D match, TRBD2 (5 bases). The CDR3 consists of 14 residues. Trimming removed 7 bases from V and 6 bases from J, with 17 bases in between. Germline CDR1 ENHRY, CDR2 SYGVKD.

The chain employs TRBV24-1 and TRBJ2-1, with 10 bases that match TRBD2. CDR1 is KGHDR, CDR2 SFDVKD, per germline. Trimming cost V 5 bases and J 7 bases; bases outside gene matches: 7. The CDR3 is 15 amino acids. The CDR3 region has the DNA TGTGCCACCAGTGTCGGCCTAGCGGGAGCTAATGAGCAGTTCTTC. Its translation: CATSVGLAGANEQFF.

The rearrangement joins TRBV4-3 to TRBJ1-5; D is possibly TRBD1 (6 bases). CDR1 LGHNA and CDR2 YSLEER come from the germline V gene. Trimming removed 0 bases at V and 4 bases at J, with 16 bases between. CDR3 length equals 17 residues. CDR3 in DNA: TGCGCCAGCAGCCAAGACCCACACCGACAGGCTAATCAGCCCCAGCATTTT. Amino acid sequence: CASSQDPHRQANQPQHF.

This CDR3 reads CASTPSPPGQGRTDTQYF. DNA of the CDR3: TGTGCCAGCACCCCCTCCCCCCCGGGACAGGGGAGAACAGATACGCAGTATTTT. The V call is TRBV7-9, the J call TRBJ2-3; 10 bases line up with TRBD1. Germline-derived CDR1 and CDR2 are SEHNR and FQNEAQ (reference sequence). The V and J ends lost 7 bases and 3 bases, in that order; junction bases with no gene match: 16. This CDR3 is 18 amino acids long.

This rearrangement joins TRBV28 to TRBJ1-1, with D tentatively TRBD1 (5 bases). Germline V gives CDR1 MDHEN, CDR2 SYDVKM. The CDR3 sequence is 13 residues long. Trimming pared 8 bases from V and 4 bases from J, leaving 14 bases between. The CDR3 nucleotides read TGTGCCAGCGTTCGCCAGGGAGGCACTGAAGCTTTCTTT. It is translated as CASVRQGGTEAFF.

The chain has TRBV19 and TRBJ2-1; the match to TRBD2 covers 8 bases. This CDR3 spans 15 amino acids. V was clipped by 5 bases and J by 6 bases; unmatched bases: 9. Per germline, CDR1 LNHDA and CDR2 SQIVND (reference sequence). The CDR3 nucleotides are TGTGCCAGTAGTCCAGAGCGGGAGCCGGCCAATGAGCAGTTCTTC. Its translation: CASSPEREPANEQFF.